The clone carrying this T cell receptor (beta chain) was seen only once. Its target is not known. This specimen comes from a study of T cell responses to AZD1222 COVID-19 vaccine. CDR3 length: 13 amino acids. The germline gives CDR1 SGHNT, CDR2 YENEEA. Trimming left V 0 bases short and J 8 bases short, with 8 bases between. Whole-study results and caveats: Mostly white British, mostly female donors; authors suggested clonal diversity may be underestimated. Spike-wide coverage was observed for vaccine-associated CD4 TCRs, with dominant responses at 160-218 and 743-854.

This table comes from immunoSEQ multiplex PCR, and its TCRdb copy is limited to in-frame clones, with some not included. The data contain about 99,000 clones, about 87% of them singletons. The TCR was taken from an adult in good health. This specimen consisted of peripheral blood, obtained on day 0 of AZD1222 vaccination. J is TRBJ2-1 and V is TRBV11-3; D is ambiguous. As DNA, the CDR3 is TGTGCCAGCAGCTTAGATCAGGTAGATGAGCAGTTCTTC. It translates to CASSLDQVDEQFF.